These 19 T cell receptor beta chains were sequenced from one sample in a study of Ad26.COV2.S vaccination and SARS-CoV-2 variants. TCRdb's copy holds only in-frame clones and misses some; the assay was immunoSEQ multiplex PCR. This sample has around 500,000 clones, with around 89% found just once. As for treatment: some 20 received Ad26.COV2.S at low or high dose, single or two shots; five or six received placebo; per-sample allocation not given. Material that was analyzed had been drawn on day 63 after the first vaccine or placebo injection. The sequencing here drew on peripheral blood, taken in a trial of Ad26.COV2.S vaccine versus placebo. The receptors were gathered from a person aged 18-60 years who received the Ad26.COV2.S COVID-19 vaccine or a placebo.

The chain employs TRBV2 and TRBJ2-3, with 8 nucleotides matching TRBD2. Germline CDR1 reads SNHLY; CDR2 reads FYNNEI. The CDR3 is 18 amino acids. After removal of 6 bases from V and 5 bases from J, the junction contained 19 bases not matched to a gene. The CDR3, as DNA: TGTGCCAGCAGGCCGGGGGGGCCCCCTACCCGGGGTCGAGATACGCAGTATTTT. It specifies CASRPGGPPTRGRDTQYF. Full variable domain (missing parts from reference TRBV2 and TRBJ2-3): EPEVTQTPSHQVTQMGQEVILRCVPISNHLYFYWYRQILGQKVEFLVSFYNNEISEKSEIFDDQFSVERPDGSNFTLKIRSTKLEDSAMYFCASRPGGPPTRGRDTQYFGPGTRLTVL.

This clone was counted a single time. The V and J genes are TRBV2 and TRBJ2-1, with D perhaps TRBD1 (5 bases). The germline CDR1 and CDR2 sequences are SNHLY and FYNNEI. Between the trimmed V and J ends, which lost 6 bases and 12 bases, there was a span of 12 bases. The CDR3 runs 11 residues. This CDR3 reads CASSQRRGQFF. The DNA for the CDR3 is TGTGCCAGCAGCCAACGTAGGGGGCAGTTCTTC.

As DNA, the CDR3 is TGTGCCAGCAGCTTAGCCCTCCCCCGGGTGCAGTTCTTC. Its protein product is CASSLALPRVQFF. The chain recombines TRBV7-2 with TRBJ2-1, with no clear D. Germline loops: CDR1 SGHTA, CDR2 FQGNSA. CDR3 length equals 13 residues. V was shortened by 0 bases and J by 12 bases, with 12 bases between the two germline ends.

The rearrangement joins TRBV28 to TRBJ1-1; weak D call: TRBD1 (6 bases). V gave up 6 bases and J gave up 1 base, with 12 bases separating them. The germline CDR1 and CDR2 sequences are MDHEN and SYDVKM. The CDR3 has 14 amino acids. The CDR3 sequence: CASSVPGANTEAFF. The CDR3 DNA reads TGTGCCAGCAGCGTACCGGGGGCGAACACTGAAGCTTTCTTT.

The CDR3, as DNA: TGTGCCAGCAACCAGGGGGCGCGACCCACTGAAGCTTTCTTT. Its translation: CASNQGARPTEAFF. The rearrangement uses TRBV14 and TRBJ1-1; 8 bases agree with TRBD1. Germline V gene data show CDR1 as SGHDN and CDR2 as FVKESK. After removal of 7 bases from V and 4 bases from J, the junction contained 8 bases not matched to a gene. The CDR3 is made up of 14 amino acids.

This chain uses TRBV19 with TRBJ1-1; a weak D match, TRBD1 (6 bases). The CDR3 is made up of 16 amino acids. Trimming cost V 5 bases and J 0 bases, with 16 bases left between them. The V gene's germline CDR1 is LNHDA and CDR2 SQIVND (reference sequence). The CDR3, as DNA: TGTGCCAGTAGTTCCTTGGGGGGCACCTTGAACACTGAAGCTTTCTTT. This encodes CASSSLGGTLNTEAFF.

The V gene is TRBV9, the J gene TRBJ2-2, with 7 bases that match TRBD1. The CDR3 length is 17 residues. V lost 3 bases and J lost 2; bases outside the gene matches: 10. CDR1 is SGDLS, CDR2 YYNGEE, per germline. The CDR3 coding sequence is TGTGCCAGCAGCGATCCCAGGGGGACAGATAACACCGGGGAGCTGTTTTTT. Encoded protein: CASSDPRGTDNTGELFF. The whole variable domain, filled in from reference TRBV9 and TRBJ2-2, reads DSGVTQTPKHLITATGQRVTLRCSPRSGDLSVYWYQQSLDQGLQFLIQYYNGEERAKGNILERFSAQQFPDLHSELNLSSLELGDSALYFCASSDPRGTDNTGELFFGEGSRLTVL.

The V call is TRBV30, the J call TRBJ2-2, with TRBD2 matching over 13 bases. The V segment lost 0 bases and the J segment 6 bases; nucleotides outside the gene matches: 7. This CDR3 is built from 17 residues. Germline CDR1 and CDR2: GTSNPN and SVGIG (reference sequence). The CDR3 loop is CAWSVSRTSGSAGELFF. The CDR3 nucleotides are TGTGCCTGGAGTGTATCCCGGACTAGCGGGAGTGCCGGGGAGCTGTTTTTT.

This chain uses TRBV18 with TRBJ2-4, with D possibly TRBD2 on 6 matching bases. Germline assignment: CDR1 KGHSH and CDR2 LQKENI. The CDR3 is made up of 14 amino acids. Between the trimmed V and J ends, which lost 2 bases and 1 base, there was a span of 6 bases. The CDR3 coding sequence is TGTGCCAGCTCACCAGGGGGGGCCAAAAACATTCAGTACTTC. This encodes CASSPGGAKNIQYF.

The gene calls are TRBV19 and TRBJ1-5; 7 bases line up with TRBD1. The CDR3 is 14 residues long. The V gene end was trimmed by 5 bases and the J gene end by 4 bases; junction bases not matched to a gene: 5. Germline V lookup: CDR1 LNHDA, CDR2 SQIVND (reference sequence). The CDR3 loop is CASSRGQINQPQHF. CDR3 nucleotide sequence: TGTGCCAGTAGTCGGGGACAGATTAATCAGCCCCAGCATTTT.

V gene TRBV7-8 combines with J gene TRBJ2-7; D remains ambiguous. Germline V gives CDR1 SGHVS, CDR2 FQNEAQ. This CDR3 has 14 amino acids. The V gene lost 2 bases and the J gene lost 1 base, with 9 bases spanning the gap. The CDR3 sequence: CASSLLAGSYEQYF. DNA of the CDR3: TGTGCCAGCAGCTTATTAGCAGGTTCCTACGAGCAGTACTTC.

The chain recombines TRBV28 with TRBJ2-7; possible D gene TRBD2, 7 bases. Trimming left V 1 base short and J 5 bases short, with 21 bases between. The CDR3 covers 17 residues. Germline values: CDR1 MDHEN, CDR2 SYDVKM. The CDR3 nucleotides are TGTGCCAGCAGTTTATTGTTCTACGGTCGGGGGGCACACGAGCAGTACTTC. Translating gives CASSLLFYGRGAHEQYF.

This clone has only a few counts. The J gene is TRBJ1-1, the V gene TRBV2, with 7 positions matching TRBD1. The CDR3 sequence is 12 residues long. J gave up 11 bases and V 6 bases, and 9 bases lay outside the gene matches. Germline loops: CDR1 SNHLY, CDR2 FYNNEI. This CDR3 reads CASRETGVGAFF. The CDR3 DNA reads TGTGCCAGCAGGGAAACAGGGGTCGGGGCTTTCTTT.

The chain has TRBV13 and TRBJ1-1, with no clear D. The CDR3 has 11 residues. Germline V lookup: CDR1 PRHDT, CDR2 FYEKMQ (reference sequence). The germline V and J ends were trimmed by 10 bases and 11 bases, with 17 bases remaining between them. The CDR3 sequence is CANRTGVRAFF. CDR3 coding DNA: TGTGCCAACCGAACTGGGGTACGCGCTTTCTTT.

The J gene is TRBJ1-3, the V gene TRBV5-1; D not resolved. The CDR3 covers 15 residues. Germline V gene sequence: CDR1 SGHRS, CDR2 YFSETQ. The germline V and J ends were trimmed by 0 bases and 0 bases, with 7 bases remaining between them. In nucleotides, the CDR3 is TGCGCCAGCAGCTTGGAAAGTTTCTCTGGAAACACCATATATTTT. Protein product: CASSLESFSGNTIYF.

As for this clone: Different DNA sequences within this sample yield the same CDR3. CDR3 amino acids: CASSFGTYEQYF. The CDR3 coding sequence is TGTGCCAGCAGTTTCGGGACCTACGAGCAGTACTTC. This chain joins TRBV28 and TRBJ2-7; a weak D match, TRBD2 (5 bases). The CDR3 loop spans 12 amino acids. Germline CDR1 reads MDHEN; CDR2 reads SYDVKM. V was cut by 3 bases and J by 2 bases, with 5 bases left in between.

CDR3 in DNA: TGCGCCAGCAGCTTGGCCCCAGGTTATAATTCACCCCTCCACTTT. Translated: CASSLAPGYNSPLHF. J is TRBJ1-6 and V is TRBV5-1; D ambiguous. Germline assignment: CDR1 SGHRS and CDR2 YFSETQ. V lost 0 bases and J 4 bases, leaving 8 bases between the germline ends. The CDR3 sequence is 15 residues long.

About this clone: This sample also contains other DNA sequences that code for the same CDR3. The chain uses TRBV28 and TRBJ2-3; D is possibly TRBD1 or TRBD2 (6 bases each). Germline values: CDR1 MDHEN, CDR2 SYDVKM. The V end lost 2 bases, the J end lost 1 base, and 10 bases lay between the germline ends. This CDR3 is built from 15 residues. Here the CDR3 DNA reads TGTGCCAGCAGTTTAGGAGGGGGACGCACAGATACGCAGTATTTT. It translates to CASSLGGGRTDTQYF.

The J gene is TRBJ2-7, the V gene TRBV19; 8 bases are a match to TRBD2. Germline lookup yields CDR1 LNHDA and CDR2 SQIVND (reference sequence). The CDR3 is 14 residues long. V was clipped by 4 bases and J by 3 bases; unmatched bases: 5. The CDR3 region is CASSRTGGGYEQYF. In DNA form, the CDR3 reads TGTGCCAGTAGTAGGACGGGAGGGGGCTACGAGCAGTACTTC.